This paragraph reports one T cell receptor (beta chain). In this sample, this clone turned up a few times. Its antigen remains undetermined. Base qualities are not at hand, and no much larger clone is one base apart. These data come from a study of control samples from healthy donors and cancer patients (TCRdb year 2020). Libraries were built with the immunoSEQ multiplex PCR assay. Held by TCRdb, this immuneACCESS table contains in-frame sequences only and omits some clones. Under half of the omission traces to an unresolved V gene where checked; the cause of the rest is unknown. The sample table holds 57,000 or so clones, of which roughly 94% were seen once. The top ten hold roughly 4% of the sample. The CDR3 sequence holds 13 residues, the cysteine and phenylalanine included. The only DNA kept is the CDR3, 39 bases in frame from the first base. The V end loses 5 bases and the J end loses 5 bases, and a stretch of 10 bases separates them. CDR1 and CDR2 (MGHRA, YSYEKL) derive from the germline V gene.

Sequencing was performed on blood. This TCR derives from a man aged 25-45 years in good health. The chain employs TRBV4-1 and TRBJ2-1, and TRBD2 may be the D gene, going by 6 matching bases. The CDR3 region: CASSYGLNNEQFF. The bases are TGCGCCAGCAGCTACGGACTAAACAATGAGCAGTTCTTC.